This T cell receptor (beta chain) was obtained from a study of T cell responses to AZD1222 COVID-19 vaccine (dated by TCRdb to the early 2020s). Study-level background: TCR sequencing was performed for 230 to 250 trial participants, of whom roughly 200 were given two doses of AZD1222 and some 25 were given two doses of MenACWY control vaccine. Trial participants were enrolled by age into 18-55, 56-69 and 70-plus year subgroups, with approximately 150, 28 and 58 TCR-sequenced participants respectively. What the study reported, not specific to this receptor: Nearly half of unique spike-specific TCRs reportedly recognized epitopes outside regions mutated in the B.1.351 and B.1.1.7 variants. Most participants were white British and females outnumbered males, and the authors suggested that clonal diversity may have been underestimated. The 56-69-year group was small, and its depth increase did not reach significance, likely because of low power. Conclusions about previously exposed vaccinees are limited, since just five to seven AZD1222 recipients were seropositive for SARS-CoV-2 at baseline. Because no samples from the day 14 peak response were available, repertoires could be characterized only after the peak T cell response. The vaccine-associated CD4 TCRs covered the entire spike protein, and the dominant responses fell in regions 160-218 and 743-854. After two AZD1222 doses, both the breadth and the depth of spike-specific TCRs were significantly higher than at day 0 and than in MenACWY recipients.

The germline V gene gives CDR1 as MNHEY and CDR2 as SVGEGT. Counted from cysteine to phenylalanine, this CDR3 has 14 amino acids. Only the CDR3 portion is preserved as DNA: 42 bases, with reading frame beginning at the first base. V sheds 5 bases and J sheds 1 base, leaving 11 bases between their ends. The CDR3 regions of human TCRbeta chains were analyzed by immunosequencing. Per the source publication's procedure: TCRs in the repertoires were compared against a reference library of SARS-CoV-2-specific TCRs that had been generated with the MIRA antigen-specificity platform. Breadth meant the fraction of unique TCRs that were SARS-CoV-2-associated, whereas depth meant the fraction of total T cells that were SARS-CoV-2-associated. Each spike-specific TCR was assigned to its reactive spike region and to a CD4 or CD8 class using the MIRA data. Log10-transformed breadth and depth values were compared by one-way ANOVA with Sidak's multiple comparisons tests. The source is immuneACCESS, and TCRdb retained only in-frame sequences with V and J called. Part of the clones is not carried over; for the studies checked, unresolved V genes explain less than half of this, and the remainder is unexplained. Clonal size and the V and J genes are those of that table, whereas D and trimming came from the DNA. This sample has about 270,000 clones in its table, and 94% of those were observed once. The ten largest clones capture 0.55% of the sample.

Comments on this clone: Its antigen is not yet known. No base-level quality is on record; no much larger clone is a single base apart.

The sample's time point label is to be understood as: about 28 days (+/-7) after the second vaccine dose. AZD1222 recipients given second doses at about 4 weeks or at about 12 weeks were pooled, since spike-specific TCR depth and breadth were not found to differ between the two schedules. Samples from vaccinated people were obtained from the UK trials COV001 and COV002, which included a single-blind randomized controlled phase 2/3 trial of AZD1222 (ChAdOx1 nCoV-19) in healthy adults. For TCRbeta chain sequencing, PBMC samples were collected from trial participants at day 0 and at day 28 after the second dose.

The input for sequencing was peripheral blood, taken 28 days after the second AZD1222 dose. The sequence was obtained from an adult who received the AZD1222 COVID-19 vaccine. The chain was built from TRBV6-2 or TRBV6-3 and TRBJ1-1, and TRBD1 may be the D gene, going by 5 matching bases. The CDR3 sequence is CASSLQDRNTEAFF. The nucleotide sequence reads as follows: TGTGCCAGCAGTCTACAGGATAGGAACACTGAAGCTTTCTTT.